The clone carrying this T cell receptor (beta chain) showed up many times. This record comes from a study of Graves' ophthalmopathy and Graves' hyperthyroidism. The authors amplified TCR beta CDR3 regions, and they did so from RNA transcripts for repertoire sequencing. HTBI-primed first-round RT-PCR preceded second-round multiplex PCR. TCRdb re-derived calls from the multiplex PCR reads in MiXCR, one entry per CDR3 protein. The sample lists roughly 160,000 distinct CDR3 sequences; approximately 38% were seen once. The CDR3 is 14 amino acids. With 0 bases removed from V and 6 bases from J, the gap between germline ends came to 12 bases. CDR1 is SGHRS, CDR2 YFSETQ, per germline.

The chain uses TRBV5-1 and TRBJ1-1, with D tentatively TRBD1 (5 bases). The sequence was obtained from a woman in her thirties or forties with Graves' ophthalmopathy. Sequencing was performed on peripheral blood. The CDR3 DNA is TGCGCCAGCAGCTTGGATCAGGGCATCCCTGAAGCTTTCTTT. It encodes CASSLDQGIPEAFF.